Sequencing of this T cell receptor beta chain was carried out in a study of PD-1 blockade in classical Hodgkin lymphoma. Study-wide results and caveats: Anyone who began nivolumab under 1 year after ASCT was excluded. Those achieving complete response showed baseline diversity like newly diagnosed patients. Healthy donors reportedly exceeded newly diagnosed patients in baseline TCR diversity. It was CD4+ TCR diversity, not CD8+, that rose significantly by C4D1.

CDR1 is LNHDA and CDR2 is SQIVND in the germline V gene (reference sequence). This CDR3 region has 13 residues. The V gene lost 8 bases and the J gene lost 2 bases, with 10 bases spanning the gap. A word on this clone: Its target is unknown.

Sequencing used immunoSEQ multiplex PCR; TCRdb keeps in-frame clones, though not all of them. The sample contains approximately 98,000 clones, nearly 90% of which appear only once. Each patient experienced a relapse that followed autologous stem cell transplantation, and brentuximab vedotin exposure varied. The specimen was peripheral blood mononuclear cells (PBMCs), collected before the second cycle of nivolumab. The origin of this receptor is a human donor with classical Hodgkin lymphoma. This chain uses TRBV19 with TRBJ1-5, with a weak D call TRBD1 (5 bases). The CDR3 DNA follows: TGTGCCAGTCAGGGTTTCCGCAATCAGCCCCAGCATTTT. Its translation: CASQGFRNQPQHF.